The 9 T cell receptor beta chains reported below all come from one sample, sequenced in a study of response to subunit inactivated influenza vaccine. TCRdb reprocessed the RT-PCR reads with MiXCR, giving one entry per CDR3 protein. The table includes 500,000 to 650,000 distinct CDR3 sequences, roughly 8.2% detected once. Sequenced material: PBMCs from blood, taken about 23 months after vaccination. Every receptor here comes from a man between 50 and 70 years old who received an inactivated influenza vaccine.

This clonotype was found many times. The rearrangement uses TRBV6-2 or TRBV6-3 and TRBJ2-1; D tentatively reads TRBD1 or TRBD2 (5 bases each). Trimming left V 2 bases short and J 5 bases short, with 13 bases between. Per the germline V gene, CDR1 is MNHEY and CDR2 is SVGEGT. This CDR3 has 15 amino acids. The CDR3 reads CASSYEWGSHNEQFF. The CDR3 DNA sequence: TGTGCCAGCAGTTACGAGTGGGGGAGTCACAATGAGCAGTTCTTC.

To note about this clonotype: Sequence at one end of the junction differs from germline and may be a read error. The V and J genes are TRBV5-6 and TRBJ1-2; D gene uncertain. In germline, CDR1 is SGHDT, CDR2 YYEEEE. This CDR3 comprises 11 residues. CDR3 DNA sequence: TGTGCCAGCGGCCCCGGGGTCGGCTACTCCTTC. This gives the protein CASGPGVGYSF. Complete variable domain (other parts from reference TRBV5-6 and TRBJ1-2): DAGVTQSPTHLIKTRGQQVTLRCSPKSGHDTVSWYQQALGQGPQFIFQYYEEEERQRGNFPDRFSGHQFPNYSSELNVNALLLGDSALYLCASGPGVGYSFGSGTRLTVV.

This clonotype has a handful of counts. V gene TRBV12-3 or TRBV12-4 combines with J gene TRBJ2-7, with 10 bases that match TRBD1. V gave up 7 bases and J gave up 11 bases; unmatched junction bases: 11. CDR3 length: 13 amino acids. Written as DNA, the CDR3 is TGTGCCAGCACCTTGGGACAGGGGCTGGCCAAGTACTTC. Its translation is CASTLGQGLAKYF.

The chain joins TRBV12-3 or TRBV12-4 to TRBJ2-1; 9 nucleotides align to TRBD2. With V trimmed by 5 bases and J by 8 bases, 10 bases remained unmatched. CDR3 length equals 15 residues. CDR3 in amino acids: CASSPLGGRAYEQFF. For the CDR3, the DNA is TGTGCCAGCAGTCCTCTTGGCGGGAGGGCCTATGAGCAGTTCTTC.

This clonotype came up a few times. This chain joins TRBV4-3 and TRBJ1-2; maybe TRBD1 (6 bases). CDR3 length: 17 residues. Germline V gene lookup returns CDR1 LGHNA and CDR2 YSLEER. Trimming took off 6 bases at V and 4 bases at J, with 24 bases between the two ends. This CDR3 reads CASRGALRGGFSYGYTF. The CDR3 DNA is TGCGCCAGCAGAGGCGCTTTGAGGGGGGGGTTTAGCTATGGCTACACCTTC.

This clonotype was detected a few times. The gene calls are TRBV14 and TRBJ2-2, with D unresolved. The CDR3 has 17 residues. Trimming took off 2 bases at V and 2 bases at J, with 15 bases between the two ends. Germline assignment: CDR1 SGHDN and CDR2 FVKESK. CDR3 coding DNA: TGTGCCAGCAGCCAATTATATCAACAGACAAACACCGGGGAGCTGTTTTTT. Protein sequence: CASSQLYQQTNTGELFF.

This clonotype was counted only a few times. The CDR3 bases are TGTGCCAGCAGTTCCCGGGGTAGGTACGAGCAGTACTTC. It specifies CASSSRGRYEQYF. The chain recombines TRBV12-3 or TRBV12-4 with TRBJ2-7; the D gene is possibly TRBD2 (5 bases). This CDR3 is built from 13 residues. With 4 bases removed from V and 4 bases from J, the gap between germline ends came to 11 bases.

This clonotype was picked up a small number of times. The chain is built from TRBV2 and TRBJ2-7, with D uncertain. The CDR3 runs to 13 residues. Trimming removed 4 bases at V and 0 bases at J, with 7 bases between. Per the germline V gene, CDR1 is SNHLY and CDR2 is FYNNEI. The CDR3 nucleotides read TGTGCCAGCAGTGTCGTCAGCTCCTACGAGCAGTACTTC. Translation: CASSVVSSYEQYF.

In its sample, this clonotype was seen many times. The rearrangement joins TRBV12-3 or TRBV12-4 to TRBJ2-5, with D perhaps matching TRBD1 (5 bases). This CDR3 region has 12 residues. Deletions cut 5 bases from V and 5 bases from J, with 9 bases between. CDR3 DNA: TGTGCCAGCAGTGACCCAGGGGAGACCCAGTACTTC. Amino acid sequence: CASSDPGETQYF.